Below are 12 T cell receptor beta chains sequenced from a single sample in a study of preoperative IRX-2 immunotherapy in early breast cancer. Data came from immunoSEQ multiplex PCR; TCRdb stores just in-frame clones and leaves some out. This repertoire shows tens of thousands of clones, about nine tenths found once; its top ten account for roughly 1.5%. Stated treatment: preoperative locoregional IRX-2 cytokine immunotherapy. This material consisted of tumor tissue, taken after IRX-2 immunotherapy. The source of these receptors is a human donor with breast cancer.

The chain recombines TRBV19 with TRBJ1-1; no firm D call. Trimming removed 3 bases from V and 1 base from J, with 12 bases in between. Per the germline V gene, CDR1 is LNHDA and CDR2 is SQIVND (reference sequence). The CDR3 loop spans 15 amino acids. Written as DNA, the CDR3 is TGTGCCAGTAGTATCCCGACGGAAGAGAACACTGAAGCTTTCTTT. It encodes CASSIPTEENTEAFF.

The chain combines TRBV29-1 with TRBJ1-1; the match to TRBD1 covers 7 bases. Germline V CDR1 and CDR2: SQVTM, ANQGSEA. CDR3 length: 18 residues. Trimming removed 6 bases from V and 0 bases from J; junction bases left unmatched: 19. This chain's CDR3 is CSVEKRETGPLLNTEAFF. The CDR3 DNA sequence: TGCAGCGTCGAAAAAAGGGAGACAGGGCCTCTCCTGAACACTGAAGCTTTCTTT.

This chain connects TRBV11-3 to TRBJ1-1; a weak D match, TRBD1 (6 bases). The germline gives CDR1 SGHNT, CDR2 YENEEA. The V end was cut by 1 base, the J end by 2 bases, with 11 bases between. The CDR3 sequence is 15 residues long. CDR3 DNA: TGTGCCAGCAGCTTAGGGACAGCGTTCAACACTGAAGCTTTCTTT. Translating it yields CASSLGTAFNTEAFF.

V gene TRBV11-3 combines with J gene TRBJ2-2; tentative D call: TRBD1 (5 bases). The CDR3 is 15 amino acids. V lost 3 bases, J lost 2 bases, and 10 bases lay in between. The germline gives CDR1 SGHNT, CDR2 YENEEA. CDR3 amino acids: CASSLGLGNTGELFF. CDR3 nucleotide sequence: TGTGCCAGCAGCTTGGGGCTAGGAAACACCGGGGAGCTGTTTTTT. The whole variable domain, remainder taken from reference TRBV11-3 and TRBJ2-2, is EAGVVQSPRYKIIEKKQPVAFWCNPISGHNTLYWYLQNLGQGPELLIRYENEEAVDDSQLPKDRFSAERLKGVDSTLKIQPAELGDSAVYLCASSLGLGNTGELFFGEGSRLTVL.

This clone appeared a single time. The CDR3 bases are TGTGCTAGTGGTTTGGGGGAGGTCGGCCCACGTGAAAAACTGTTTTTT. It encodes CASGLGEVGPREKLFF. The chain recombines TRBV12-5 with TRBJ1-4; the D is unclear. Germline V lookup: CDR1 LGHNT, CDR2 FRNRAP. Trimming left V 1 base short and J 7 bases short, with 16 bases between. The CDR3 length is 16 residues.

V gene TRBV11-3 combines with J gene TRBJ1-2; maybe TRBD1 (6 bases). The CDR3 spans 14 residues. Germline assignment: CDR1 SGHNT and CDR2 YENEEA. The ends were cut back, 5 bases at V and 7 bases at J, with 17 bases in the middle. CDR3 DNA: TGTGCCAGCAGCCTACCGACAGGTAGAGGTGGCTACACCTTC. Protein product: CASSLPTGRGGYTF.

The chain links TRBV12-5 to TRBJ2-2; TRBD1 agrees at 8 bases. This CDR3 spans 16 amino acids. Germline values: CDR1 LGHNT, CDR2 FRNRAP. V shed 6 bases, J shed 4 bases, and the junction held 10 bases outside the gene matches. The CDR3 DNA reads as TGTGCTAGTGGGATCGGGACAGGTTTCTTCACCGGGGAGCTGTTTTTT. Protein: CASGIGTGFFTGELFF.

The chain combines TRBV6-8 with TRBJ1-6; 9 bases fit TRBD1. V dropped 8 bases and J dropped 7; count of bases not matched to a gene: 9. Germline V gives CDR1 MNHGY, CDR2 SAAAGT. The CDR3 is 15 amino acids. The CDR3 nucleotides are TGTGCCAGCTATAATTCCGGGACAGGGAATTCACCCCTCCACTTT. It yields the protein CASYNSGTGNSPLHF.

This chain's CDR3 is CASSSGGHDTEAFF. CDR3 in DNA: TGTGCCAGCAGCTCGGGGGGCCATGACACTGAAGCTTTCTTT. The V and J genes are TRBV7-6 and TRBJ1-1, with a tentative D call TRBD1 (6 bases). Germline V gene lookup returns CDR1 SGHVS and CDR2 FNYEAQ. V lost 4 bases and J 3 bases, leaving 12 bases between the germline ends. This CDR3 is 14 amino acids long.

CDR3 nucleotides: TGTGCCAGCAGTCCCCCTGGCGGGGGGGCCGGGGAGCTGTTTTTT. Amino acids: CASSPPGGGAGELFF. The V call is TRBV6-8, the J call TRBJ2-2, with 9 bases that match TRBD2. Germline V CDR1 and CDR2: MNHGY, SAAAGT. With V trimmed by 5 bases and J by 6 bases, 7 bases remained unmatched. The CDR3 is made up of 15 amino acids.

This chain joins TRBV18 and TRBJ1-1, with 9 bases identical to TRBD1. With V trimmed by 3 bases and J by 5 bases, 10 bases remained unmatched. The germline gives CDR1 KGHSH, CDR2 LQKENI. There are 16 residues in the CDR3. CDR3: CASSPLQGASPTEAFF. The CDR3 nucleotides read TGTGCCAGCTCACCCTTACAGGGGGCGTCCCCTACTGAAGCTTTCTTT.

This clone was counted a single time. V usage is TRBV11-3 and J usage is TRBJ1-1, with D unclear. Deletions cut 5 bases from V and 0 bases from J, with 16 bases between. This CDR3 region has 16 residues. Per germline, CDR1 SGHNT and CDR2 YENEEA. CDR3 nucleotides: TGTGCCAGCAGCCCGCGGACGGCCCTTATGAACACTGAAGCTTTCTTT. Amino acid sequence: CASSPRTALMNTEAFF.